This passage covers 32 T cell receptor beta chains from one sample sequenced in a study. One entry per CDR3 protein results from TCRdb running MiXCR on the RT-PCR reads. The sample includes 650,000 to 800,000 distinct CDR3 sequences, 13% to 15% of them seen just once. The sequencing sample was made of memory CD4+ T cells from blood. Receptors originate from a female donor in good health, serving as a healthy control.

The sample holds many counts of this clonotype. The chain employs TRBV6-5 and TRBJ1-6; TRBD1 might be the D (6 bases). The CDR3 is 17 residues long. Germline V gene sequence: CDR1 MNHEY, CDR2 SVGAGI. V dropped 6 bases and J dropped 0 bases, with 15 bases sitting between them. The CDR3 region is CASRWTAIGSYNSPLHF. The CDR3 nucleotides are TGTGCCAGCAGGTGGACAGCCATAGGCTCCTATAATTCACCCCTCCACTTT.

J is TRBJ1-2 and V is TRBV6-5, with D tentatively TRBD1 (6 bases). The CDR3 covers 15 residues. Trimming pared 6 bases from V and 5 bases from J, leaving 19 bases between. Germline-derived CDR1 and CDR2 are MNHEY and SVGAGI. CDR3 bases: TGTGCCAGCAGCCCACAGGGAATTGGCTATTATGGCTACACCTTC. It specifies CASSPQGIGYYGYTF.

This clonotype was observed a single time. The rearrangement uses TRBV19 and TRBJ2-2, with D perhaps matching TRBD1 (6 bases). CDR3 length equals 14 residues. V was pared by 10 bases and J by 4 bases, with 16 bases between. Germline V CDR1 and CDR2: LNHDA, SQIVND (reference sequence). The CDR3 here is CATASGTPTGELFF. The DNA for the CDR3 is TGTGCCACCGCCTCCGGGACACCCACCGGGGAGCTGTTTTTT.

This clonotype has at least ten counts. The DNA for the CDR3 is TGTGCCAGCAGTCCCAGGACGAACACTGAAGCTTTCTTT. Translating it yields CASSPRTNTEAFF. The gene calls are TRBV28 and TRBJ1-1; D is undetermined. From germline, CDR1 is MDHEN and CDR2 SYDVKM. This CDR3 has 13 amino acids. Trimming removed 5 bases from V and 1 base from J, with 8 bases in between.

The genes are TRBV4-3 and TRBJ2-5; D perhaps matches TRBD2 (6 bases). The CDR3 totals 15 residues. CDR1 is LGHNA and CDR2 is YSLEER in the germline V gene. V was pared by 2 bases and J by 4 bases, with 14 bases between. This CDR3 is CASSQRLDPTETQYF. The CDR3 DNA follows: TGCGCCAGCAGCCAAAGACTAGATCCCACAGAGACCCAGTACTTC.

This clonotype occurred a few times. V is TRBV18 and J is TRBJ2-3; D is uncertain. With 3 bases removed from V and 5 bases from J, the gap between germline ends came to 12 bases. Per the germline V gene, CDR1 is KGHSH and CDR2 is LQKENI. The CDR3 is made up of 14 amino acids. This CDR3 is CASSPSDVRDTQYF. In DNA, the CDR3 is TGTGCCAGCTCACCTTCGGACGTAAGAGATACGCAGTATTTT.

At least ten counts were recorded for this clonotype. This chain connects TRBV9 to TRBJ2-3; 7 bases agree with TRBD2. The germline V gene has CDR1 SGDLS and CDR2 YYNGEE. The CDR3 extends over 15 amino acids. The V segment lost 4 bases and the J segment 2 bases; nucleotides outside the gene matches: 7. The chain's CDR3 is CASSSGRGNTDTQYF. Written as DNA, the CDR3 is TGTGCCAGCAGCTCGGGGCGGGGGAACACAGATACGCAGTATTTT.

This clonotype was observed a handful of times. The chain is built from TRBV11-3 and TRBJ2-5; TRBD2 aligns across 15 bases. J lost 4 bases, V lost 8 bases, and 8 bases had no gene match. CDR1 SGHNT and CDR2 YENEEA come from the germline V gene. CDR3 size: 16 residues. CDR3 residues: CASSQGLAGGTETQYF. CDR3 DNA sequence: TGTGCCAGCTCTCAGGGACTAGCGGGAGGAACAGAGACCCAGTACTTC. Supplemented by reference TRBV11-3 and TRBJ2-5, the full variable domain reads EAGVVQSPRYKIIEKKQPVAFWCNPISGHNTLYWYLQNLGQGPELLIRYENEEAVDDSQLPKDRFSAERLKGVDSTLKIQPAELGDSAVYLCASSQGLAGGTETQYFGPGTRLLVL.

About this clonotype: Being one base from a much bigger clone, this may be a read error. The V gene is TRBV29-1, the J gene TRBJ2-1; D not certain. Trimming took off 4 bases at V and 4 bases at J, with 8 bases between the two ends. CDR1 and CDR2 (germline): SQVTM, ANQGSEA. CDR3 length: 12 residues. For the CDR3, the DNA is TGCAGCGTTGGGGTCAGTTACAATGAGCAGTTCTTC. Encoded protein: CSVGVSYNEQFF.

This clonotype was seen repeatedly, ten times or more. V usage is TRBV20-1 and J usage is TRBJ2-5; D possibly matches TRBD1 or TRBD2 (5 bases each). The V end was cut by 5 bases, the J end by 2 bases, with 15 bases between. There are 14 residues in the CDR3. Germline V gene lookup returns CDR1 DFQATT and CDR2 SNEGSKA (reference sequence). The CDR3 nucleotides read TGCAGTGCTGACTACAGGTTCAGTCAAGAGACCCAGTACTTC. This sequence encodes CSADYRFSQETQYF.

The V call is TRBV12-3 or TRBV12-4, the J call TRBJ2-3; possibly TRBD2 for D (6 bases). The V and J ends lost 3 bases and 4 bases respectively, with 11 bases between them. The CDR3 spans 14 residues. The CDR3 DNA is TGTGCCAGCAGTTTTGAGGTAGCGGCAGATACGCAGTATTTT. Translating it yields CASSFEVAADTQYF.

This clonotype was counted a few times. The CDR3 here is CASSQEAGYDEKLFF. Here the CDR3 DNA reads TGTGCCAGCAGCCAAGAGGCAGGGTACGACGAAAAACTGTTTTTT. The chain uses TRBV4-2 and TRBJ1-4; possibly TRBD1 for D (5 bases). This CDR3 comprises 15 residues. Germline loops: CDR1 LGHNA, CDR2 YNFKEQ. V was clipped by 0 bases and J by 8 bases, with 13 bases between them.

V and J are TRBV9 and TRBJ2-2; no clear D gene. In germline, CDR1 is SGDLS, CDR2 YYNGEE. This CDR3 comprises 14 residues. The ends were cut back, 3 bases at V and 4 bases at J, with 10 bases in the middle. The CDR3 coding sequence is TGTGCCAGCAGCGGCCAATTCCCCACCGGGGAGCTGTTTTTT. Protein: CASSGQFPTGELFF.

In its sample, this clonotype was seen many times. The J gene is TRBJ2-7, the V gene TRBV6-6; a weak D match, TRBD2 (5 bases). The CDR3 runs 18 residues. Trimming cost V 2 bases and J 0 bases, with 20 bases left between them. CDR1 MNHNY and CDR2 SVGAGI come from the germline V gene (reference sequence). The CDR3 DNA reads as TGTGCCAGCAGTTACCAGGTATTTCGGACTCCAGGCTCCTACGAGCAGTACTTC. It is translated as CASSYQVFRTPGSYEQYF.

This chain links TRBV27 with TRBJ2-1; D unclear. The CDR3 is 15 amino acids. Germline-derived CDR1 and CDR2 are MNHEY and SMNVEV (reference sequence). Between the trimmed V and J ends, which lost 1 base and 6 bases, there was a span of 13 bases. CDR3 protein: CASSLYRWVRNEQFF. The CDR3, as DNA: TGTGCCAGCAGTTTATACCGGTGGGTTCGCAATGAGCAGTTCTTC.

The J gene is TRBJ2-1, the V gene TRBV12-3 or TRBV12-4; 7 bases match TRBD2. V was pared by 3 bases and J by 8 bases, with 7 bases of the junction left unmatched. This CDR3 is built from 14 residues. This chain's CDR3 is CASSFRLAVDEQFF. The CDR3 DNA sequence: TGTGCCAGCAGTTTCAGACTAGCAGTCGATGAGCAGTTCTTC.

This clonotype was recorded a few times. The chain uses TRBV6-6 and TRBJ2-2; TRBD1 is a possible D gene (5 bases). The CDR3 has 14 residues. Germline V lookup: CDR1 MNHNY, CDR2 SVGAGI (reference sequence). V was pared by 6 bases and J by 3 bases, with 11 bases between. CDR3 in amino acids: CASRAPRDTGELFF. The CDR3 region has the DNA TGTGCCAGCAGAGCCCCCAGGGACACCGGGGAGCTGTTTTTT.

This clonotype was seen many times. This rearrangement joins TRBV5-1 to TRBJ2-5; TRBD1 aligns across 9 bases. Germline V gene data show CDR1 as SGHRS and CDR2 as YFSETQ. The ends lost 2 bases at V and 2 bases at J; junction bases unmatched: 4. This CDR3 spans 15 amino acids. CDR3 residues: CASSFSGQGQETQYF. Here the CDR3 DNA reads TGCGCCAGCAGCTTCTCGGGACAGGGACAAGAGACCCAGTACTTC.

This clonotype was counted many times. In DNA form, the CDR3 reads TGCAGCGTTGAAGTAGTCCAGACTAACTATGGCTACACCTTC. The encoded protein is CSVEVVQTNYGYTF. The chain carries TRBV29-1 and TRBJ1-2; D is ambiguous. V was pared by 1 base and J by 0 bases, with 9 bases between. Per germline, CDR1 SQVTM and CDR2 ANQGSEA. This CDR3 contains 14 residues.

The table lists this clonotype with a few counts. The gene calls are TRBV28 and TRBJ1-4, with a tentative D call TRBD1 (6 bases). Trimming took 4 bases from V and 11 from J, leaving 14 bases between them. CDR1 and CDR2 from the germline V gene are MDHEN and SYDVKM. The CDR3 runs 13 residues. CDR3 loop: CASSSHGGGKLFF. CDR3 bases: TGTGCCAGCAGTTCCCACGGGGGCGGGAAACTGTTTTTT. Complete variable domain (other parts from reference TRBV28 and TRBJ1-4): DVKVTQSSRYLVKRTGEKVFLECVQDMDHENMFWYRQDPGLGLRLIYFSYDVKMKEKGDIPEGYSVSREKKERFSLILESASTNQTSMYLCASSSHGGGKLFFGSGTQLSVL.

J is TRBJ1-5 and V is TRBV3-1; no clear D. The CDR3 runs to 15 residues. CDR1 is LGHDT, CDR2 YNNKEL, per germline (reference sequence). V was shortened by 1 base and J by 2 bases, with 9 bases between the two germline ends. CDR3 sequence reads: CASSQGSQGNQPQHF. CDR3 nucleotides: TGTGCCAGCAGCCAAGGTAGTCAGGGCAATCAGCCCCAGCATTTT.

This clonotype was counted once. The chain employs TRBV5-8 and TRBJ1-5; D is unresolved. This CDR3 spans 15 amino acids. The germline gives CDR1 SGHTS, CDR2 YDEGEE. V was shortened by 0 bases and J by 2 bases, with 9 bases between the two germline ends. The CDR3: CASSLDPHRNQPQHF. The CDR3 DNA reads TGTGCCAGCAGCTTGGATCCGCACCGCAATCAGCCCCAGCATTTT.

The rearrangement uses TRBV6-2 or TRBV6-3 and TRBJ1-2; TRBD1 might be the D (6 bases). Germline-derived CDR1 and CDR2 are MNHEY and SVGEGT. This CDR3 has 15 amino acids. The V and J ends lost 4 bases and 5 bases respectively, with 17 bases between them. The CDR3 region has the DNA TGTGCCAGCAGTTTAGACGCCTGGGACACATATGGCTACACCTTC. Amino acids: CASSLDAWDTYGYTF.

This clonotype appeared a few times. The chain has TRBV7-7 and TRBJ2-2; 9 bases line up with TRBD1. The germline gives CDR1 SSHAT, CDR2 FNYEAQ (reference sequence). The CDR3 totals 15 residues. V was pared by 4 bases and J by 3 bases, with 3 bases of the junction left unmatched. The CDR3 protein is CASSSGTGHTGELFF. The CDR3 coding sequence is TGTGCCAGCAGCTCCGGGACAGGGCACACCGGGGAGCTGTTTTTT.

This clonotype was observed a handful of times. The V call is TRBV4-3, the J call TRBJ2-2; D might be TRBD1 (7 bases). The length of the CDR3 is 14 residues. The germline V gene has CDR1 LGHNA and CDR2 YSLEER. Deletions cut 5 bases from V and 4 bases from J, with 11 bases between. The CDR3 is CASSSRGATGELFF. The CDR3 DNA is TGCGCCAGCAGCTCCAGGGGGGCCACCGGGGAGCTGTTTTTT.

This clonotype has a count of ten or more. The gene calls are TRBV12-3 or TRBV12-4 and TRBJ2-7; tentative D call: TRBD1 (6 bases). This CDR3 contains 12 residues. Trimming stripped 4 bases from V and 6 bases from J, with 10 bases between. CDR3 DNA sequence: TGTGCCAGCAGTTACAACAGGGTCGAGCAGTACTTC. Translating it yields CASSYNRVEQYF.

A word on this clonotype: Compared with germline, one end of the junction differs, possibly owing to a read error. The rearrangement uses TRBV5-1 and TRBJ1-1, with D perhaps matching TRBD1 (6 bases). Germline V CDR1 and CDR2: SGHRS, YFSETQ. The length of the CDR3 is 16 residues. CDR3 amino acids: CASSLEYGGRGSEVFF. The DNA of the CDR3 is TGCGCCAGCAGCTTGGAGTATGGGGGGCGCGGATCTGAAGTTTTCTTT. Based on the CDR3 plus reference TRBV5-1 and TRBJ1-1, the full variable domain is KAGVTQTPRYLIKTRGQQVTLSCSPISGHRSVSWYQQTPGQGLQFLFEYFSETQRNKGNFPGRFSGRQFSNSRSEMNVSTLELGDSALYLCASSLEYGGRGSEVFFGQGTRLTVV.

At least ten counts were recorded for this clonotype. This chain's CDR3 is CASSFGTSGRETQYF. As DNA, the CDR3 is TGTGCCAGCAGTTTTGGGACTAGCGGGAGAGAGACCCAGTACTTC. This rearrangement joins TRBV12-3 or TRBV12-4 to TRBJ2-5, with 14 bases identical to TRBD2. There are 15 residues in the CDR3. After removal of 3 bases from V and 4 bases from J, the junction contained 1 base not matched to a gene.

V gene TRBV28 combines with J gene TRBJ2-3; TRBD1 or TRBD2 may be the D gene (5 bases each). V was cut by 5 bases and J by 3 bases, with 15 bases left in between. The CDR3 covers 15 residues. Per the germline V gene, CDR1 is MDHEN and CDR2 is SYDVKM. CDR3 sequence (DNA): TGTGCCAGCAGTCCCCAGGGAGACTCAACAGATACGCAGTATTTT. It codes for CASSPQGDSTDTQYF. Drawing the rest from reference TRBV28 and TRBJ2-3, the complete variable domain is DVKVTQSSRYLVKRTGEKVFLECVQDMDHENMFWYRQDPGLGLRLIYFSYDVKMKEKGDIPEGYSVSREKKERFSLILESASTNQTSMYLCASSPQGDSTDTQYFGPGTRLTVL.

This clonotype was observed many times. The chain employs TRBV6-5 and TRBJ2-1, with 10 bases matching TRBD1. CDR3 length equals 14 residues. The junction had 4 bases not matched to a gene; V was cut back by 5 bases and J by 6 bases. Germline CDR1 and CDR2: MNHEY and SVGAGI. In DNA, the CDR3 is TGTGCCAGCAGTCCCCGGGACAGGGGCAATGAGCAGTTCTTC. Its translation: CASSPRDRGNEQFF.

The chain employs TRBV20-1 and TRBJ1-2; 9 positions match TRBD1. CDR1 and CDR2 from the germline V gene are DFQATT and SNEGSKA (reference sequence). This CDR3 contains 14 residues. J lost 4 bases, V lost 6 bases, and 9 bases had no gene match. CDR3 nucleotide sequence: TGCAGTGCAGACCCGGACAGGGGCGGCTATGGCTACACCTTC. Amino acid sequence: CSADPDRGGYGYTF.

This clonotype occurred a few times. This sequence joins TRBV27 and TRBJ2-1; D tentatively fits TRBD1 or TRBD2 (5 bases each). The germline gives CDR1 MNHEY, CDR2 SMNVEV (reference sequence). With 0 bases removed from V and 0 bases from J, the gap between germline ends came to 27 bases. The CDR3 sequence is 22 residues long. The CDR3 is CASSLSFLERGGPIPSYNEQFF. CDR3 sequence (DNA): TGTGCCAGCAGTTTATCGTTTTTGGAACGGGGCGGACCCATCCCCTCCTACAATGAGCAGTTCTTC.